This TCR beta chain was recovered during a study of T cell repertoires in cytomegalovirus infection. The overall study: Evidence of both CMV infection and a matching HLA type came from public TCR beta signatures. Whole-study results and caveats: CMV-specific TCR beta clonotypes restricted by HLA-C were the ones dominating the ex vivo response.

The CDR3 covers 14 residues. V gave up 0 bases and J gave up 6 bases, with 8 bases separating them. Per germline, CDR1 SEHNR and CDR2 FQNEAQ (reference sequence). MiXCR, run by TCRdb on the reads, gives a single entry per CDR3 protein. The sample lists around 210,000 distinct CDR3 sequences, roughly 6.5% occurring once. The sample holds many counts of this clonotype. Its target is not known. Sample: PBMCs. The TCR comes from a human donor in good health (CMV status not recorded). Some clones in this sample may be carry-over from other donors' samples. The V and J genes are TRBV7-9 and TRBJ2-2; D call uncertain. The chain's CDR3 is CASSLAQVAGELFF. CDR3 DNA sequence: TGTGCCAGCAGCTTAGCGCAGGTGGCCGGGGAGCTGTTTTTT. Filled out from reference TRBV7-9 and TRBJ2-2, the complete variable domain reads DTGVSQNPRHKITKRGQNVTFRCDPISEHNRLYWYRQTLGQGPEFLTYFQNEAQLEKSRLLSDRFSAERPKGSFSTLEIQRTEQGDSAMYLCASSLAQVAGELFFGEGSRLTVL.